The TCR beta chain described here comes from a study of cytomegalovirus exposure and HLA in healthy donors. Study-level results: TCR beta chain V- and J-gene trimming was linked, in a later analysis, to a missense variant in DCLRE1C. Earlier analysis yielded a pattern in which most TCR beta V segments were productive about 90% or about 30% of the time. By a later analysis, the bulk of CMV-associated TCR beta chains appeared HLA-restricted.

PCR was performed using 60 Vbeta and 13 Jbeta primers. The protocol was immunoSEQ multiplex PCR, while the TCRdb copy is restricted to in-frame clones and leaves out a portion. The sample shows some 160,000 clones, around 10% of them seen only once. Worth noting for this clone: Its cognate antigen is unknown.

This CDR3 contains 14 residues. CDR1 and CDR2 from the germline V gene are MDHEN and SYDVKM. V dropped 6 bases and J dropped 3; count of bases not matched to a gene: 7. The source is a male donor in good health and CMV-seronegative. Sequenced input: PBMCs. V usage is TRBV28 and J usage is TRBJ2-7; TRBD1 agrees at 8 bases. The chain's CDR3 is CASRPPGTGYEQYF. The CDR3 bases are TGTGCCAGCAGGCCTCCCGGGACAGGCTACGAGCAGTACTTC.